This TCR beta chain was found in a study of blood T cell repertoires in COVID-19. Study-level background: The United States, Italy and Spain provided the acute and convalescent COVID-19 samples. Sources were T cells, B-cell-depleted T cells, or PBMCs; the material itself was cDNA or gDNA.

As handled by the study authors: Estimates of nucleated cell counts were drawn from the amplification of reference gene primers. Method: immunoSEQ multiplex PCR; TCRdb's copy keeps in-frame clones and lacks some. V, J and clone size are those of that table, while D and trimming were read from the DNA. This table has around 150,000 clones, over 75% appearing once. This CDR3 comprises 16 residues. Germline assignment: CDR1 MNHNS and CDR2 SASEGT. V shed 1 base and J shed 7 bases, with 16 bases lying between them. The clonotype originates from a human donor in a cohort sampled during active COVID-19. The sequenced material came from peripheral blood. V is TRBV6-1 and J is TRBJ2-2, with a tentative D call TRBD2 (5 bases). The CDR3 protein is CASSEDYPSRVGELFF. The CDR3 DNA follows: TGTGCCAGCAGTGAAGACTATCCTAGCCGCGTCGGGGAGCTGTTTTTT.